This T cell receptor (beta chain) was sequenced for a study of cytomegalovirus exposure and HLA in healthy donors. About the study: Caucasian-associated ancestry cluster membership applied to approximately 81% of 398 genotyped donors.

Whole-study results and caveats: What TCR beta sequences reportedly achieved was accurate prediction of HLA-A and HLA-B alleles in most subjects. Later on, an analysis showed TCR association rates differing by HLA locus, with DRB1 the most and HLA-C the fewest.

This CDR3 is built from 15 residues. CDR1 is SGHRS, CDR2 YFSETQ, per germline. V lost 7 bases and J lost 3; bases outside the gene matches: 9. As to this clone: Its specificity is not known.

With 60 Vbeta and 13 Jbeta primers, the PCR was carried out. Assay used: immunoSEQ multiplex PCR; TCRdb lists only in-frame clones, some missing. The sample has over 150,000 clones, 70% to 80% seen once; the top ten hold more than 3.5%. Sequenced material: PBMCs. This TCR came from a woman between 55 and 75 years old in good health and CMV-seropositive. This chain links TRBV5-1 with TRBJ2-2; 7 bases fit TRBD1. CDR3 sequence: CASCQTGSYTGELFF. As DNA, the CDR3 is TGCGCCAGCTGTCAGACAGGGTCATACACCGGGGAGCTGTTTTTT.